This TCR beta chain comes out of a study of blood T cell repertoires in COVID-19. Study context: In each case, the material was cDNA or gDNA derived from T cells, B-cell-depleted T cells, or PBMCs.

The V gene's germline CDR1 is MNHEY and CDR2 SVGAGI. The V and J ends lost 1 base and 1 base respectively, with 11 bases between them. There are 16 residues in the CDR3. As processed by the authors: How many nucleated cells were present was estimated from reference gene primer amplification. The table came from immunoSEQ multiplex PCR; TCRdb's copy has only in-frame clones and leaves some out. V, J and clone size are taken as reported in that table, and D and trimming were inferred from the DNA itself. The sample has about 350,000 clones; roughly 89% are singletons. Enrolment of Seattle patients took place during active infection, and they were followed longitudinally.

Sequenced sample: peripheral blood. This TCR was sampled from a woman aged 60-75 years with COVID-19, enrolled during active disease. The rearrangement joins TRBV6-5 to TRBJ2-1, with a weak D call TRBD1 (6 bases). The CDR3 loop is CASSYFRTASYNEQFF. CDR3 DNA: TGTGCCAGCAGTTACTTCCGGACAGCGTCCTACAATGAGCAGTTCTTC.